Here is one T cell receptor (beta chain) with its context. Next came a second PCR, run for 7 to 11 cycles, which used a sample-barcoded 5' primer along with a J-beta primer mix. Each CDR3 protein is one row after TCRdb ran MiXCR on the 5' RACE reads. The sample holds roughly 1,500,000 distinct CDR3 sequences, 40% to 50% seen once. The data were obtained in a study of blood T cells in healthy people across ages. Study in general: About one barcoded beta molecule per two T cells was captured by template switching.

From germline, CDR1 is DFQATT and CDR2 SNEGSKA (reference sequence). V was cut by 4 bases and J by 7 bases, with 9 bases left in between. The CDR3 is 11 amino acids. The TCR sequence derives from a woman aged 18-30 years in good health. V and J are TRBV20-1 and TRBJ2-3, with TRBD2 as a possible D gene (5 bases). The specimen sequenced was blood. CDR3 loop: CSATDSNTQYF. CDR3 DNA: TGCAGTGCTACGGACTCAAATACGCAGTATTTT.